The rows below give T cell receptor beta chains drawn from one sample of a study of T cell repertoires in cytomegalovirus infection. MiXCR, run by TCRdb on the reads, gives a single entry per CDR3 protein. Of fewer than 850,000 distinct CDR3 sequences listed, 25% to 35% are singletons. The antigens of these receptors remain unknown. The starting material was cultured CD8+ T cells from PBMCs, obtained from culture after CMV antigen stimulation. The receptor set was obtained from a human donor in good health (CMV status not recorded). Some clones in this sample may be carry-over from other donors' samples. The conserved cysteine and the conserved F or W are not part of the CDR3 here. Clone size is shown for a subset of rows, as once, few, many or a class of expanded clone.

size: few
J: TRBJ2-1
V: TRBV12-3/TRBV12-4
CDR3: ASSPTGNHNEQF

size: many
J: TRBJ1-5
V: TRBV7-6
CDR3: ASSQSRYSNQPQH

size: NA
J: TRBJ1-5
V: TRBV10-2
CDR3: ASFEGGSNQPQH

size: NA
J: TRBJ2-7
V: TRBV6-6
CDR3: ASSYSWAYEQY

size: few
J: TRBJ2-4
V: TRBV14
CDR3: ASSQEQVWDIQY

size: few
J: TRBJ2-3
V: TRBV5-6
CDR3: ASSLGLLVGQKGDTQY

size: NA
J: TRBJ2-1
V: TRBV27
CDR3: ASSLRYLDDEQF

size: many
J: TRBJ1-1
V: TRBV6-5
CDR3: ASSYSQNTEAF

size: NA
J: TRBJ1-1
V: TRBV5-1
CDR3: ASSLPGQAPVAEAF

size: few
J: TRBJ2-3
V: TRBV12-3/TRBV12-4
CDR3: ASREGLAGGSLTDTQY

size: few
J: TRBJ1-1
V: TRBV6-6
CDR3: ASSHGGRSAAF

size: NA
J: TRBJ2-6
V: TRBV5-1
CDR3: ASSLVGAMISGANVLT

size: NA
J: TRBJ2-1
V: TRBV6-2/TRBV6-3
CDR3: ASSYLRTGLFYNEQF

size: few
J: TRBJ1-5
V: TRBV20-1
CDR3: SASFLGTAIYSNQPQH

size: NA
J: TRBJ2-1
V: TRBV20-1
CDR3: SAPYRGYNEQF

size: many
J: TRBJ1-1
V: TRBV7-9
CDR3: ASSPGSAEAF

size: few
J: TRBJ2-5
V: TRBV23-1
CDR3: ASSQEPGTWYQETQY

size: many
J: TRBJ2-2
V: TRBV7-6
CDR3: ASSLALRGDTGELF

size: NA
J: TRBJ1-1
V: TRBV25-1
CDR3: ASSRGGFNEAF

size: NA
J: TRBJ1-1
V: TRBV7-9
CDR3: ASSPLDRVPEAF

size: few
J: TRBJ1-5
V: TRBV6-6
CDR3: ASSLTGYEINQPQH

size: few
J: TRBJ1-1
V: TRBV19
CDR3: ASSMSRVTTF

size: NA
J: TRBJ1-6
V: TRBV10-3
CDR3: AISDRDSLSYNSPLH

size: few
J: TRBJ1-5
V: TRBV4-1
CDR3: ASSPGGHQPQH

size: NA
J: TRBJ2-3
V: TRBV10-3
CDR3: AINPRDYFSTDTQY

size: once
J: TRBJ2-7
V: TRBV6-5
CDR3: ASSYPRGEQY

size: once
J: TRBJ2-1
V: TRBV7-9
CDR3: ASSPSGELLYNEQF

size: NA
J: TRBJ1-2
V: TRBV7-2
CDR3: ASSLMGAGGYT

size: NA
J: TRBJ1-1
V: TRBV29-1
CDR3: SVEIIGTEAF

size: few
J: TRBJ2-2
V: TRBV19
CDR3: ASSDRGRGTGELF

size: NA
J: TRBJ2-1
V: TRBV13
CDR3: ASSFSRESSYNEQF

size: NA
J: TRBJ2-3
V: TRBV6-5
CDR3: ASSYWQGADTQY

size: NA
J: TRBJ2-4
V: TRBV16
CDR3: ASSQMDRNIQY

size: NA
J: TRBJ1-5
V: TRBV12-3/TRBV12-4
CDR3: ASSLREGKPQH

size: NA
J: TRBJ2-1
V: TRBV27
CDR3: ATRAGRDEQF

size: many
J: TRBJ1-5
V: TRBV19
CDR3: ASSPGTGINQPQH

size: few
J: TRBJ1-6
V: TRBV20-1
CDR3: SAHRGHGLLH

size: NA
J: TRBJ1-5
V: TRBV4-1
CDR3: ASSQRGRDNQPQH

size: NA
J: TRBJ2-1
V: TRBV9
CDR3: ASSDIAGAYNEQF

size: NA
J: TRBJ1-1
V: TRBV10-3
CDR3: AIRPGQTKNTEAF